A single sample is the source of the 8 T cell receptor beta chains below, sequenced in a study of radiation and T cells in renal cell carcinoma. This sample's time point: blood 2 weeks post-SBRT. The treatment here: 15 Gy SBRT to primary tumor, nephrectomy 4 weeks later. Measured with immunoSEQ multiplex PCR; TCRdb has only the in-frame clones, and not every one. Here the sample spans tens of thousands of clones, about 80% being singletons. Sequences were derived from blood, sampled from a patient whose treatment included radiotherapy and nephrectomy. Every receptor here comes from a woman between 65 and 79 years old with renal cell carcinoma.

The gene calls are TRBV6-1 and TRBJ2-2; D may match TRBD1 or TRBD2 (7 bases each). Germline V gives CDR1 MNHNS, CDR2 SASEGT. The CDR3 is 14 amino acids. V lost 8 bases to trimming and J lost 3 bases, with 13 bases between them. The CDR3 sequence: CASLQGRDTGELFF. In nucleotides, the CDR3 is TGTGCCAGCTTACAGGGGAGGGACACCGGGGAGCTGTTTTTT.

This clone was seen only once. The genes are TRBV7-9 and TRBJ2-5; 7 bases are shared with TRBD2. Germline V gene sequence: CDR1 SEHNR, CDR2 FQNEAQ (reference sequence). V dropped 3 bases and J dropped 5; count of bases not matched to a gene: 9. The CDR3 loop spans 15 amino acids. The CDR3 DNA reads TGTGCCAGCAGCTTGGGGACTATCGAGGGTGAGACCCAGTACTTC. Protein: CASSLGTIEGETQYF. Filled out from reference TRBV7-9 and TRBJ2-5, the complete variable domain reads DTGVSQNPRHKITKRGQNVTFRCDPISEHNRLYWYRQTLGQGPEFLTYFQNEAQLEKSRLLSDRFSAERPKGSFSTLEIQRTEQGDSAMYLCASSLGTIEGETQYFGPGTRLLVL.

The CDR3 DNA is TGCGCCAGCAGCGTAGTCGGGGGCCTCTCCACCGGGGAGCTGTTTTTT. It translates to CASSVVGGLSTGELFF. This chain links TRBV5-1 with TRBJ2-2; either TRBD1 or TRBD2 may supply D (6 bases each). With 4 bases removed from V and 4 bases from J, the gap between germline ends came to 17 bases. CDR1 and CDR2 (germline): SGHRS, YFSETQ. The CDR3 has 16 residues.

Written as DNA, the CDR3 is TGTGCCAGCAGTCGATCCCCAAAGGGGGATTCACCCCTCCACTTT. This gives the protein CASSRSPKGDSPLHF. The rearrangement uses TRBV6-5 and TRBJ1-6, with D perhaps matching TRBD1 (6 bases). V lost 5 bases and J 8 bases, leaving 16 bases between the germline ends. CDR3 length: 15 amino acids. Germline-derived CDR1 and CDR2 are MNHEY and SVGAGI.

The V and J genes are TRBV5-4 and TRBJ2-3, with no clear D. V lost 2 bases and J 2 bases, leaving 12 bases between the germline ends. From germline, CDR1 is SGHNT and CDR2 YYREEE (reference sequence). This CDR3 comprises 15 residues. The chain's CDR3 is CASSLDSRPTDTQYF. In DNA, the CDR3 is TGTGCCAGCAGCTTAGATAGTCGACCCACAGATACGCAGTATTTT.

The rearrangement uses TRBV5-1 and TRBJ1-2; TRBD1 aligns across 7 bases. The length of the CDR3 is 16 residues. Looked up from germline, CDR1 is SGHRS and CDR2 is YFSETQ. V was pared by 0 bases and J by 8 bases, with 13 bases of the junction left unmatched. The CDR3 DNA follows: TGCGCCAGCAGCTTGGAAGCAGGGGGGAGGCCTGGCGGCTACACCTTC. Translated: CASSLEAGGRPGGYTF.

The chain couples TRBV7-2 to TRBJ1-5; no definite D call. The germline gives CDR1 SGHTA, CDR2 FQGNSA. Trimming stripped 2 bases from V and 5 bases from J, with 10 bases between. The CDR3 is 14 amino acids. For the CDR3, the DNA is TGTGCCAGCAGCTTAAGCATCGGGGATCAGCCCCAGCATTTT. Its protein product is CASSLSIGDQPQHF.

The rearrangement links TRBV13 to TRBJ2-1; D gene unclear. The germline V and J ends were trimmed by 5 bases and 10 bases, with 9 bases remaining between them. The CDR3 length is 11 residues. Germline V lookup: CDR1 PRHDT, CDR2 FYEKMQ (reference sequence). The CDR3 DNA is TGTGCCAGCAGCCTTTTTGAGGAGCAGTTCTTC. Protein: CASSLFEEQFF. Filled out from reference TRBV13 and TRBJ2-1, the complete variable domain reads AAGVIQSPRHLIKEKRETATLKCYPIPRHDTVYWYQQGPGQDPQFLISFYEKMQSDKGSIPDRFSAQQFSDYHSELNMSSLELGDSALYFCASSLFEEQFFGPGTRLTVL.